This T cell receptor beta chain was recovered during a study of cytomegalovirus exposure and HLA in healthy donors. Study-level results: What was likely a sequencing artifact was a cluster of highly shared sequence variants.

Primers for the PCR totalled 60 Vbeta and 13 Jbeta. The data were produced by immunoSEQ multiplex PCR, yet TCRdb's version contains in-frame clones alone and is incomplete. The sample yields around 110,000 clones, 71% seen once. With respect to this clone: As yet, its antigen is unknown.

The J segment lost 6 bases and the V segment lost 1 base, leaving 3 bases of the junction unmatched. Germline V gives CDR1 KGHSH, CDR2 LQKENI. The CDR3 spans 14 residues. Sequenced sample: PBMCs. The TCR was taken from a female donor in good health and CMV-seronegative. The J gene is TRBJ2-7, the V gene TRBV18; the match to TRBD1 covers 10 bases. The CDR3 sequence: CASSPRDRGTEQYF. CDR3 DNA: TGTGCCAGCTCACCACGGGACAGGGGTACCGAGCAGTACTTC. Looking up the rest from reference TRBV18 and TRBJ2-7 gives the full variable domain: NAGVMQNPRHLVRRRGQEARLRCSPMKGHSHVYWYRQLPEEGLKFMVYLQKENIIDESGMPKERFSAEFPKEGPSILRIQQVVRGDSAAYFCASSPRDRGTEQYFGPGTRLTVT.